This TCR beta chain was profiled in a study of cytomegalovirus exposure and HLA in healthy donors. Study-level points and caveats: As immune exposure information, only CMV serostatus was available.

Worth noting for this clone: What it binds is unknown.

PCR primers comprised 60 Vbeta and 13 Jbeta primers. TCRdb's copy holds only in-frame clones and misses some; the assay was immunoSEQ multiplex PCR. In total, the table holds 190,000 or so clones. The TCR originated in a boy younger than 18 in good health and CMV-seronegative. The sequenced sample consisted of PBMCs.

This chain's CDR3 is CASTSTRDTKTDTQYF. CDR3 in DNA: TGTGCCAGTACCTCTACCCGGGACACCAAGACAGATACGCAGTATTTT. The chain has TRBV19 and TRBJ2-3; D perhaps matches TRBD1 (6 bases). Deletions cut 7 bases from V and 3 bases from J, with 20 bases between. Per the germline V gene, CDR1 is LNHDA and CDR2 is SQIVND (reference sequence). The CDR3 sequence is 16 residues long.